What follows are 32 T cell receptor beta chains derived from one specimen sequenced in a study of regulatory T cells in long-lasting Graves disease. Specified time point: newly diagnosed GD, antithyroid drugs for less than 3 months. Researchers made the TCR library from RNA that was extracted from PBMCs. Combining iRepertoire HTBI primers with Arm-PCR of CDR3 regions, the authors built TCR beta libraries. TCRdb passed the multiplex PCR reads through MiXCR, listing each CDR3 protein once. This table holds 300,000 to 450,000 distinct CDR3 sequences, less than 20% found once. Material: peripheral blood mononuclear cells (PBMCs), obtained at new diagnosis, from a patient treated with antithyroid drugs. The source of these receptors is a female donor with Graves disease.

This clonotype was detected many times. This chain uses TRBV20-1 with TRBJ2-7; D possibly corresponds to TRBD1 (6 bases). The CDR3 consists of 15 residues. V shed 0 bases and J shed 6 bases, with 18 bases lying between them. The germline CDR1 and CDR2 sequences are DFQATT and SNEGSKA (reference sequence). CDR3 protein: CSARDQQGPDTEQYF. The CDR3 nucleotides are TGCAGTGCTAGAGATCAACAGGGACCTGATACCGAGCAGTACTTC.

The J gene is TRBJ1-4, the V gene TRBV2, with 7 bases aligning to TRBD1. With V trimmed by 6 bases and J by 9 bases, 10 bases remained unmatched. Germline V gene sequence: CDR1 SNHLY, CDR2 FYNNEI. This CDR3 is 14 amino acids long. CDR3 nucleotide sequence: TGTGCCAGCAGGGCCAGGGACAGCTCTCAAAAACTGTTTTTT. It is translated as CASRARDSSQKLFF.

The gene calls are TRBV7-2 and TRBJ2-7; D tentatively fits TRBD1 or TRBD2 (5 bases each). Trimming left V 0 bases short and J 4 bases short, with 13 bases between. CDR1 and CDR2 from the germline V gene are SGHTA and FQGNSA. The CDR3 covers 15 residues. This CDR3 is CASSLATGPGYEQYF. The CDR3 DNA reads as TGTGCCAGCAGCTTAGCCACGGGACCTGGATACGAGCAGTACTTC.

This clonotype has more than one count but fewer than ten. V and J are TRBV12-3 or TRBV12-4 and TRBJ1-2; D is unresolved. CDR3 length: 14 amino acids. Trimming stripped 3 bases from V and 5 bases from J, with 13 bases between. The CDR3: CASSFRAGSYGYTF. The DNA of the CDR3 is TGTGCCAGCAGTTTCCGGGCCGGATCATATGGCTACACCTTC.

This clonotype was observed at least ten times. The CDR3 protein is CAWSFKGSSYEQYF. CDR3 DNA: TGTGCCTGGAGTTTCAAGGGAAGCTCCTACGAGCAGTACTTC. This chain connects TRBV30 to TRBJ2-7; unclear D gene. Germline V gives CDR1 GTSNPN, CDR2 SVGIG (reference sequence). The CDR3 sequence is 14 residues long. V dropped 2 bases and J dropped 0 bases, with 11 bases sitting between them.

Comments on this clonotype: A read error may be the cause here, since a much bigger clone is one base away. The chain couples TRBV6-2 or TRBV6-3 to TRBJ2-1; 8 positions agree with TRBD1. This CDR3 spans 15 amino acids. CDR1 is MNHEY and CDR2 is SVGEGT in the germline V gene. Trimming cost V 0 bases and J 8 bases; bases outside gene matches: 6. CDR3 DNA: TGTGCCAGCAGTTACTCCAGGGGGCGATACGATGAGCAGTTCTTC. Protein product: CASSYSRGRYDEQFF.

The chain employs TRBV9 and TRBJ2-2, with 7 bases fitting TRBD2. Germline-derived CDR1 and CDR2 are SGDLS and YYNGEE. CDR3 size: 16 residues. Germline trimming cut 3 bases from V and 6 bases from J; bases unmatched to any gene: 11. CDR3 region: CASSARGGDLAGELFF. DNA of the CDR3: TGTGCCAGCAGCGCCCGTGGGGGGGACTTGGCCGGGGAGCTGTTTTTT.

The chain carries TRBV28 and TRBJ2-7, with TRBD2 matching 14 bases. Germline V CDR1 and CDR2: MDHEN, SYDVKM. The CDR3 runs 16 residues. V shed 5 bases, J shed 5 bases, and the junction held 8 bases outside the gene matches. DNA of the CDR3: TGTGCCAGCAGTACTTCCGGGACTAGCGGGAGAGACGAGCAGTACTTC. Its translation: CASSTSGTSGRDEQYF.

About this clonotype: A far larger clone is one base from this, pointing to a likely read error. Lacking the conserved final phenylalanine or tryptophan, this CDR3 likely reflects a read error. The genes are TRBV7-3 and TRBJ1-1, with a possible D match to TRBD1 (5 bases). The CDR3 covers 14 residues. The V end was cut by 2 bases, the J end by 1 base, with 8 bases between. CDR1 SGHTA and CDR2 FQGTGA come from the germline V gene. Here the CDR3 DNA reads TGTGCCAGCAGCTTATTTGGGGGGAACACTGAAGCTTTCCTT. Its translation is CASSLFGGNTEAFL.

This clonotype occurred many times. The chain couples TRBV20-1 to TRBJ2-1; D gene ambiguous. Germline V CDR1 and CDR2: DFQATT, SNEGSKA (reference sequence). This CDR3 comprises 14 residues. Trimming shortened V by 4 bases and J by 0 bases, and 10 bases separated the two germline ends. The CDR3 sequence is CSAIAPSSYNEQFF. DNA for the CDR3: TGCAGTGCTATAGCTCCCAGCTCCTACAATGAGCAGTTCTTC.

This clonotype was counted many times. The chain recombines TRBV3-1 with TRBJ2-5, with 10 positions matching TRBD1. The length of the CDR3 is 14 residues. CDR1 and CDR2 (germline): LGHDT, YNNKEL (reference sequence). V shed 2 bases, J shed 5 bases, and the junction held 2 bases outside the gene matches. CDR3 DNA sequence: TGTGCCAGCAGCCAACCGACAGGGGGCGAGACCCAGTACTTC. It is translated as CASSQPTGGETQYF.

The chain carries TRBV14 and TRBJ1-3; D is possibly TRBD1 (5 bases). The CDR3 length is 16 residues. Per germline, CDR1 SGHDN and CDR2 FVKESK. V lost 4 bases to trimming and J lost 0 bases, with 13 bases between them. In DNA form, the CDR3 reads TGTGCCAGCAGCCCCCGGGACTGGAGCTCTGGAAACACCATATATTTT. This gives the protein CASSPRDWSSGNTIYF. Complete variable domain (other parts from reference TRBV14 and TRBJ1-3): EAGVTQFPSHSVIEKGQTVTLRCDPISGHDNLYWYRRVMGKEIKFLLHFVKESKQDESGMPNNRFLAERTGGTYSTLKVQPAELEDSGVYFCASSPRDWSSGNTIYFGEGSWLTVV.

This clonotype appeared many times. V and J are TRBV27 and TRBJ2-2; D unclear. V was shortened by 3 bases and J by 7 bases, with 3 bases between the two germline ends. From germline, CDR1 is MNHEY and CDR2 SMNVEV (reference sequence). The CDR3 runs to 11 residues. This chain's CDR3 is CASSFHGELFF. As DNA, the CDR3 is TGTGCCAGCAGTTTCCACGGGGAGCTGTTTTTT.

The V gene is TRBV20-1, the J gene TRBJ2-3, with 11 bases fitting TRBD2. The length of the CDR3 is 14 residues. V lost 4 bases and J lost 4; bases outside the gene matches: 4. CDR1 is DFQATT, CDR2 SNEGSKA, per germline (reference sequence). CDR3 protein: CSAKLAGDSDTQYF. The CDR3 coding sequence is TGCAGTGCTAAACTAGCGGGAGACTCAGATACGCAGTATTTT.

This clonotype was seen ten or more times. J is TRBJ1-2 and V is TRBV6-1, with D unclear. This CDR3 region has 15 residues. With 5 bases removed from V and 7 bases from J, the gap between germline ends came to 20 bases. From germline, CDR1 is MNHNS and CDR2 SASEGT. The CDR3 nucleotides read TGTGCCAGCAGTCCCCCGGGGAGGGAGGTGACTGGCTACACCTTC. It encodes CASSPPGREVTGYTF.

V usage is TRBV4-1 and J usage is TRBJ1-2; TRBD1 agrees at 9 bases. CDR3 size: 16 residues. The V gene's germline CDR1 is MGHRA and CDR2 YSYEKL. The trim removed 4 bases at V and 8 bases at J, leaving 14 bases unmatched. CDR3 nucleotides: TGCGCCAGCAGCCCGAACCTACAGGGGGCTTTTTACGGCTACACCTTC. Amino acids: CASSPNLQGAFYGYTF.

This clonotype was recorded at least ten times. V is TRBV3-1 and J is TRBJ1-1; no reliable D call. CDR1 LGHDT and CDR2 YNNKEL come from the germline V gene (reference sequence). Trimming shortened V by 1 base and J by 1 base, and 13 bases separated the two germline ends. The length of the CDR3 is 16 residues. The CDR3 nucleotides are TGTGCCAGCAGCCAAGGTCAAGTATTAGGGAACACTGAAGCTTTCTTT. Translated, it gives CASSQGQVLGNTEAFF.

A note on this clonotype: This may come from a read error, since a much larger clone is one base off. This rearrangement joins TRBV25-1 to TRBJ2-7; 9 bases line up with TRBD2. Germline trimming cut 4 bases from V and 5 bases from J; bases unmatched to any gene: 9. This CDR3 is built from 15 residues. Germline lookup yields CDR1 MGHDK and CDR2 SYGVNS. The DNA for the CDR3 is TGTGCCAGCAGTGGTACTAGCGGGCAATCCCACGAGCAGTACTTC. Amino acids: CASSGTSGQSHEQYF.

This clonotype was recorded at least ten times. The junction departs from the called germline gene at one end, perhaps through a read error. This chain's CDR3 is CASTQGGDQYF. Here the CDR3 DNA reads TGTGCCAGCACCCAAGGGGGGGACCAGTACTTC. V is TRBV3-1 and J is TRBJ2-5, with a tentative D call TRBD2 (7 bases). This CDR3 is 11 amino acids long. The germline V gene has CDR1 LGHDT and CDR2 YNNKEL (reference sequence).

The chain joins TRBV29-1 to TRBJ1-2; tentatively, D is TRBD1 (5 bases). CDR3 length: 12 amino acids. V lost 4 bases and J lost 9, with 15 bases in between. Germline CDR1 reads SQVTM; CDR2 reads ANQGSEA. CDR3 sequence: CSVALDSLSYTF. The CDR3 DNA is TGCAGCGTTGCCCTCGACAGTTTAAGCTACACCTTC.

This clonotype was seen ten or more times. The chain is built from TRBV7-8 and TRBJ2-3; D is undetermined. The CDR3 has 14 residues. CDR1 is SGHVS, CDR2 FQNEAQ, per germline. V lost 5 bases and J 3 bases, leaving 12 bases between the germline ends. The CDR3, as DNA: TGTGCCAGCAGCCCGAGGCCTCGGACAGATACGCAGTATTTT. Its protein product is CASSPRPRTDTQYF.

The V and J genes are TRBV7-2 and TRBJ1-1, with 8 bases identical to TRBD1. The germline V gene encodes CDR1 SGHTA and CDR2 FQGNSA. The CDR3 has 14 amino acids. Trimming removed 5 bases from V and 6 bases from J; junction bases left unmatched: 8. CDR3 region: CASSPTGDGPEAFF. The CDR3 bases are TGTGCCAGCAGCCCGACAGGGGACGGTCCTGAAGCTTTCTTT.

This clonotype showed up many times. The chain recombines TRBV28 with TRBJ2-7; D is undetermined. The CDR3 is made up of 14 amino acids. Germline CDR1 reads MDHEN; CDR2 reads SYDVKM. V was shortened by 6 bases and J by 2 bases, with 14 bases between the two germline ends. The CDR3 DNA sequence: TGTGCCAGCAGAACCCCGTTGCCACCCTACGAGCAGTACTTC. This gives the protein CASRTPLPPYEQYF.

This clonotype has at least ten counts. The chain joins TRBV7-2 to TRBJ2-7, with D unclear. Germline V CDR1 and CDR2: SGHTA, FQGNSA. The CDR3 extends over 15 amino acids. V was trimmed by 2 bases and J by 4 bases, leaving 15 bases between them. CDR3: CASSLFHNSIYEQYF. The CDR3 DNA sequence: TGTGCCAGCAGCTTATTTCATAACAGTATATACGAGCAGTACTTC.

This clonotype was observed many times. The chain is built from TRBV7-9 and TRBJ1-4, with D possibly TRBD1 on 5 matching bases. V was clipped by 5 bases and J by 7 bases, with 14 bases between them. Per germline, CDR1 SEHNR and CDR2 FQNEAQ (reference sequence). The CDR3 is made up of 14 amino acids. The CDR3 DNA reads TGTGCCAGCAGCCGGAAGGGGATGAGTGAAAAACTGTTTTTT. This gives the protein CASSRKGMSEKLFF.

This clonotype was observed many times. The rearrangement links TRBV11-2 to TRBJ2-1; 8 bases are shared with TRBD2. V lost 5 bases to trimming and J lost 10 bases; unmatched junction nucleotides: 10. The CDR3 totals 14 residues. The germline CDR1 and CDR2 sequences are SGHAT and FQNNGV. DNA of the CDR3: TGTGCCAGCAGCCCCCGGGGGGGGCTTTGGGAGCAGTTCTTC. Its protein product is CASSPRGGLWEQFF.

The genes are TRBV6-5 and TRBJ2-3, with 9 positions matching TRBD2. The J call is in doubt because the DNA end fits TRBJ2-5 better. This CDR3 region has 15 residues. Germline CDR1 and CDR2: MNHEY and SVGAGI. The CDR3 nucleotides are TGTGCCAGCAGTTCCTTGGGGGCGGGGGGGGAGACCCAGTACTTC. It yields the protein CASSSLGAGGETQYF.

This clonotype has at least ten counts. V usage is TRBV7-2 and J usage is TRBJ2-1; 15 bases align to TRBD2. The CDR3 totals 20 residues. Germline CDR1 and CDR2: SGHTA and FQGNSA. The ends lost 4 bases at V and 8 bases at J; junction bases unmatched: 18. The DNA for the CDR3 is TGTGCCAGCAGCTCTCCGGGACGCAGGACTAGCGGGAGGGGTGTAGATGAGCAGTTCTTC. Translated: CASSSPGRRTSGRGVDEQFF.

Details on this clonotype: A read error likely explains this, since a far larger clone differs by one base. The chain combines TRBV7-2 with TRBJ2-4; possible D gene TRBD1, 6 bases. Germline CDR1 reads SGHTA; CDR2 reads FQGNSA. With 6 bases removed from V and 13 bases from J, the gap between germline ends came to 19 bases. The CDR3 extends over 13 amino acids. In nucleotides, the CDR3 is TGTGCCAGCAGTTACGTCAGGGGACGTGAGCAGTACTTC. Translated, it gives CASSYVRGREQYF.

This clonotype was detected ten times or more. The rearrangement joins TRBV24-1 to TRBJ2-1; 10 bases fit TRBD2. The germline CDR1 and CDR2 sequences are KGHDR and SFDVKD. This CDR3 is 17 amino acids long. After removal of 5 bases from V and 1 base from J, the junction contained 7 bases not matched to a gene. The CDR3 here is CATSGIAGGTSYNEQFF. In nucleotides, the CDR3 is TGTGCCACCAGTGGAATAGCGGGAGGCACATCCTACAATGAGCAGTTCTTC.

This clonotype turned up a few times. The gene calls are TRBV9 and TRBJ2-1; 10 bases match TRBD2. Trimming took 0 bases from V and 9 from J; bases not matched to a gene: 15. CDR3 length: 18 amino acids. Germline assignment: CDR1 SGDLS and CDR2 YYNGEE. The CDR3 spells CASSVGRLAGDPGPEQFF. For the CDR3, the DNA is TGTGCCAGCAGCGTAGGGAGGCTAGCGGGGGATCCGGGCCCTGAGCAGTTCTTC.

This clonotype has a count of ten or more. The chain recombines TRBV6-1 with TRBJ1-5; TRBD1 is a possible D gene (5 bases). The germline gives CDR1 MNHNS, CDR2 SASEGT. The ends were cut back, 7 bases at V and 4 bases at J, with 11 bases in the middle. The CDR3 is 13 residues long. The CDR3 DNA reads TGTGCCAGCAACCCTCGGGGGAATCAGCCCCAGCATTTT. Amino acid sequence: CASNPRGNQPQHF.